This T cell receptor beta chain is drawn from a study of a mutant IDH1 vaccine in newly diagnosed glioma. Study at large: Treated patients comprised 62.5% males and about 38% females, mean age roughly 44 years.

Comment on this clone: Antigen unknown.

Time point: week 35, safety follow-up. Topical imiquimod was applied with each vaccine dose, which held 300 ug of mutant IDH1 20-mer peptide. Data came from immunoSEQ multiplex PCR; TCRdb stores just in-frame clones and leaves some out. Among approximately 45,000 clones listed, about 88% were seen once. This CDR3 comprises 15 residues. The ends were cut back, 3 bases at V and 0 bases at J, with 11 bases in the middle. The germline V gene has CDR1 KGHSH and CDR2 LQKENI. V is TRBV18 and J is TRBJ1-1; unclear D gene. The source was PBMCs, collected from a glioma patient whose treatment included an IDH1 peptide vaccine. This TCR was sampled from a woman aged 40 to 50 with glioma. The CDR3 region has the DNA TGTGCCAGCTCACCCCAAGGGCCGTTGAACACTGAAGCTTTCTTT. Amino acid sequence: CASSPQGPLNTEAFF.